Reported below is one T cell receptor (beta chain). The authors ran a second PCR of about 6 to 11 cycles using a sample-barcoded 5' primer and a J-beta primer mix. TCRdb used MiXCR to reprocess the 5' RACE reads, holding one entry per CDR3 protein. The sample includes about 1,600,000 distinct CDR3 sequences, roughly 40% of them seen just once. The data are from a study of blood T cells in healthy people across ages. The trim removed 0 bases at V and 2 bases at J, leaving 7 bases unmatched. Germline values: CDR1 SGDLS, CDR2 YYNGEE. This CDR3 is built from 18 residues. The sequenced sample consisted of blood. The TCR comes from a woman aged 18 to 35 in good health. The genes are TRBV9 and TRBJ2-3, with TRBD2 matching 12 bases. Here the CDR3 reads CASSVDASGGVLTDTQYF. The CDR3, as DNA: TGTGCCAGCAGCGTAGACGCTAGCGGGGGGGTTCTCACAGATACGCAGTATTTT. Supplemented by reference TRBV9 and TRBJ2-3, the full variable domain reads DSGVTQTPKHLITATGQRVTLRCSPRSGDLSVYWYQQSLDQGLQFLIQYYNGEERAKGNILERFSAQQFPDLHSELNLSSLELGDSALYFCASSVDASGGVLTDTQYFGPGTRLTVL.